One sample yielded the 32 T cell receptor beta chains listed below, sequenced in a study of regulatory T cells in long-lasting Graves disease. The authors built TCR beta libraries using iRepertoire HTBI primers and Arm-PCR of CDR3 regions. TCRdb independently ran MiXCR on the multiplex PCR reads; one entry per CDR3 protein. The repertoire holds roughly 500,000 distinct CDR3 sequences, with around 15% as singletons. Specified time point: newly diagnosed GD, antithyroid drugs for less than 3 months. The TCR library was prepared using RNA isolated from PBMCs. The data also belong to a second study, concerning T cells in Graves' hyperthyroidism and ophthalmopathy.

Specimen: peripheral blood mononuclear cells (PBMCs), collected at new diagnosis, from a patient treated with antithyroid drugs. The receptors originated from a woman aged 50 to 60 with Graves disease.

The sample holds a few counts of this clonotype. The rearrangement uses TRBV29-1 and TRBJ2-5; 13 bases match TRBD2. There are 12 residues in the CDR3. The germline gives CDR1 SQVTM, CDR2 ANQGSEA. Here the CDR3 DNA reads TGCAGTGGACTAGCGGGAGAAGAGACCCAGTACTTC. Its translation is CSGLAGEETQYF.

At least ten counts were recorded for this clonotype. The chain is built from TRBV12-3 or TRBV12-4 and TRBJ2-3; TRBD1 is a possible D gene (5 bases). The CDR3 has 15 residues. The V end was cut by 6 bases, the J end by 0 bases, with 13 bases between. The CDR3 loop reads CASSEGVRSTDTQYF. CDR3 nucleotide sequence: TGTGCCAGCAGCGAAGGGGTGCGGAGCACAGATACGCAGTATTTT.

A few counts support this clonotype. The gene calls are TRBV10-3 and TRBJ2-3, with a tentative D call TRBD1 (6 bases). Trimming removed 6 bases at V and 7 bases at J, with 14 bases between. The CDR3 has 13 residues. From germline, CDR1 is ENHRY and CDR2 SYGVKD. The CDR3 sequence: CAISRGEENTQYF. In DNA, the CDR3 is TGTGCCATCAGCAGGGGTGAGGAGAATACGCAGTATTTT.

This clonotype was found a few times. This chain joins TRBV7-9 and TRBJ2-1, with 9 bases identical to TRBD2. V trimming: 0 bases; J trimming: 3 bases; junction bases outside the gene matches: 12. CDR1 and CDR2 from the germline V gene are SEHNR and FQNEAQ (reference sequence). This CDR3 comprises 19 residues. In DNA form, the CDR3 reads TGTGCCAGCAGCTTAGCAGTTCTGGGGACTAGCAGGAACTACAATGAGCAGTTCTTC. Its protein product is CASSLAVLGTSRNYNEQFF.

This clonotype was observed at least ten times. V is TRBV6-1 and J is TRBJ2-7; D is tentatively TRBD1 or TRBD2 (5 bases each). Trimming stripped 6 bases from V and 6 bases from J, with 18 bases between. This CDR3 spans 14 amino acids. Germline V gives CDR1 MNHNS, CDR2 SASEGT. The CDR3 region has the DNA TGTGCCAGCAGCCAACCCGAAGGGGCGGGCGAGCAGTACTTC. It codes for CASSQPEGAGEQYF.

This clonotype has ten or more counts. The chain employs TRBV3-1 and TRBJ2-1; 9 bases are shared with TRBD2. The germline gives CDR1 LGHDT, CDR2 YNNKEL (reference sequence). The CDR3 loop spans 13 amino acids. Unmatched junction bases numbered 6, after V lost 0 bases and J lost 15 bases. The CDR3 loop reads CASSQDQGLAGFF. CDR3 bases: TGTGCCAGCAGCCAAGATCAGGGACTAGCCGGGTTCTTC.

This clonotype was recorded many times. The gene calls are TRBV28 and TRBJ2-7; the D gene is possibly TRBD2 (6 bases). CDR1 is MDHEN and CDR2 is SYDVKM in the germline V gene. CDR3 length: 17 amino acids. The germline V and J ends were trimmed by 4 bases and 2 bases, with 21 bases remaining between them. CDR3 nucleotide sequence: TGTGCCAGCAGTTCATCGTTGGGGACTTCGGCTACCTACGAGCAGTACTTC. It encodes CASSSSLGTSATYEQYF.

This clonotype appeared many times. The chain couples TRBV12-3 or TRBV12-4 to TRBJ2-3; possibly TRBD2 for D (6 bases). This CDR3 is built from 15 residues. V was shortened by 5 bases and J by 1 base, with 13 bases between the two germline ends. This CDR3 is CASSPRSGRTDTQYF. The CDR3 DNA reads as TGTGCCAGCAGTCCACGTAGCGGACGCACAGATACGCAGTATTTT.

At least ten counts were recorded for this clonotype. The rearrangement uses TRBV7-2 and TRBJ2-5; D possibly uses TRBD1 or TRBD2 (5 bases each). This CDR3 region has 15 residues. CDR1 and CDR2 from the germline V gene are SGHTA and FQGNSA. V was shortened by 1 base and J by 0 bases, with 9 bases between the two germline ends. The CDR3 DNA sequence: TGTGCCAGCAGCTTAGGGGGGTGGTACCAAGAGACCCAGTACTTC. Protein sequence: CASSLGGWYQETQYF.

This clonotype was seen more than once but under ten times. The CDR3: CASSFPGLAGYNEQFF. The DNA of the CDR3 is TGCGCCAGCAGCTTTCCGGGACTAGCGGGTTACAATGAGCAGTTCTTC. V is TRBV5-1 and J is TRBJ2-1, with 12 bases lining up with TRBD2. The CDR3 is made up of 16 amino acids. Trimming took 2 bases from V and 4 from J; bases not matched to a gene: 4. From germline, CDR1 is SGHRS and CDR2 YFSETQ.

This clonotype was recorded at least ten times. The chain recombines TRBV14 with TRBJ2-7; D gene unclear. The CDR3 is made up of 11 amino acids. The germline V gene encodes CDR1 SGHDN and CDR2 FVKESK. Trimming took off 3 bases at V and 10 bases at J, with 10 bases between the two ends. CDR3 DNA: TGTGCCAGCAGCCAGCGGAAAGTACAGTACTTC. This sequence encodes CASSQRKVQYF. The full variable domain, its missing parts supplied by reference TRBV14 and TRBJ2-7, is EAGVTQFPSHSVIEKGQTVTLRCDPISGHDNLYWYRRVMGKEIKFLLHFVKESKQDESGMPNNRFLAERTGGTYSTLKVQPAELEDSGVYFCASSQRKVQYFGPGTRLTVT.

This sequence joins TRBV30 and TRBJ2-7; possible D gene TRBD2, 6 bases. The CDR3 runs 13 residues. The germline V gene has CDR1 GTSNPN and CDR2 SVGIG (reference sequence). V was pared by 3 bases and J by 3 bases, with 12 bases between. The CDR3 protein is CAWSLGGDYEQYF. The CDR3 bases are TGTGCCTGGAGCCTGGGCGGGGACTACGAGCAGTACTTC.

This clonotype came up many times. V is TRBV18 and J is TRBJ1-3; no definite D call. V was clipped by 0 bases and J by 0 bases, with 6 bases between them. The CDR3 runs to 15 residues. The germline V gene encodes CDR1 KGHSH and CDR2 LQKENI. This CDR3 reads CASSPPASSGNTIYF. DNA for the CDR3: TGTGCCAGCTCACCACCGGCGAGCTCTGGAAACACCATATATTTT.

This clonotype was counted many times. The rearrangement joins TRBV28 to TRBJ1-1; D uncertain. This CDR3 is 13 amino acids long. The V end lost 6 bases, the J end lost 4 bases, and 12 bases lay between the germline ends. CDR1 and CDR2 (germline): MDHEN, SYDVKM. The CDR3 loop reads CASSLWGATEAFF. The CDR3 DNA reads TGTGCCAGCAGCCTCTGGGGAGCCACTGAAGCTTTCTTT. The variable domain in full, with the rest retrieved from reference TRBV28 and TRBJ1-1, is DVKVTQSSRYLVKRTGEKVFLECVQDMDHENMFWYRQDPGLGLRLIYFSYDVKMKEKGDIPEGYSVSREKKERFSLILESASTNQTSMYLCASSLWGATEAFFGQGTRLTVV.

This sequence joins TRBV19 and TRBJ2-3; D may be TRBD2 (5 bases). This CDR3 comprises 13 residues. Germline V gene lookup returns CDR1 LNHDA and CDR2 SQIVND (reference sequence). Trimming left V 5 bases short and J 4 bases short, with 10 bases between. This CDR3 is CASSVGVPDTQYF. CDR3 sequence (DNA): TGTGCCAGTAGTGTGGGAGTACCAGATACGCAGTATTTT.

A few counts support this clonotype. At one end, the junction sequence differs from germline, possibly due to a read error. The chain is built from TRBV5-5 and TRBJ2-7; D remains ambiguous. The CDR3 sequence is 15 residues long. CDR1 and CDR2 (germline): SGHKS, YYEKEE (reference sequence). The CDR3 is CASSPRTLGQYERAF. CDR3 in DNA: TGTGCCAGCAGCCCTAGGACGTTAGGGCAATACGAGCGAGCCTTC.

CDR3 sequence reads: CALNSGTGVGAFF. CDR3 coding DNA: TGTGCCTTAAACTCCGGGACAGGGGTCGGAGCTTTCTTT. The V call is TRBV30, the J call TRBJ1-1, with 10 positions matching TRBD1. V lost 7 bases and J lost 10; bases outside the gene matches: 12. The CDR3 length is 13 residues. The V gene's germline CDR1 is GTSNPN and CDR2 SVGIG (reference sequence).

The V and J genes are TRBV9 and TRBJ2-7; 10 nucleotides match TRBD2. The CDR3 is made up of 16 amino acids. Per germline, CDR1 SGDLS and CDR2 YYNGEE. The V gene end was trimmed by 4 bases and the J gene end by 4 bases; junction bases not matched to a gene: 11. CDR3 protein: CASSPRSSGSIYEQYF. The CDR3 DNA reads as TGTGCCAGCAGCCCGCGTTCTAGCGGGAGTATTTACGAGCAGTACTTC.

This clonotype came up many times. The chain carries TRBV27 and TRBJ2-3; D is unresolved. This CDR3 comprises 13 residues. The V end was cut by 2 bases, the J end by 5 bases, with 8 bases between. The germline V gene encodes CDR1 MNHEY and CDR2 SMNVEV (reference sequence). The chain's CDR3 is CASSLNLQDTQYF. CDR3 DNA sequence: TGTGCCAGCAGTTTAAATCTGCAAGATACGCAGTATTTT.

CDR3 coding DNA: TGTGCCAGCAGCTTGTATGGTTGGAGCGGGAGCGTGTGGGAGACCCAGTACTTC. Its translation: CASSLYGWSGSVWETQYF. The gene calls are TRBV5-4 and TRBJ2-5; 8 positions agree with TRBD2. V shed 1 base, J shed 5 bases, and the junction held 16 bases outside the gene matches. CDR3 size: 18 residues. Looked up from germline, CDR1 is SGHNT and CDR2 is YYREEE (reference sequence). The entire variable domain, with the rest obtained from reference TRBV5-4 and TRBJ2-5, is as follows: ETGVTQSPTHLIKTRGQQVTLRCSSQSGHNTVSWYQQALGQGPQFIFQYYREEENGRGNFPPRFSGLQFPNYSSELNVNALELDDSALYLCASSLYGWSGSVWETQYFGPGTRLLVL.

J is TRBJ2-1 and V is TRBV20-1, with D unclear. From germline, CDR1 is DFQATT and CDR2 SNEGSKA (reference sequence). The CDR3 totals 14 residues. With 3 bases removed from V and 4 bases from J, the gap between germline ends came to 13 bases. In DNA, the CDR3 is TGCAGTGCTAGGGCCCATAGTGGGTACAATGAGCAGTTCTTC. This translates into CSARAHSGYNEQFF.

This clonotype was seen a few times. V and J are TRBV7-9 and TRBJ2-1; tentatively, D is TRBD2 (6 bases). With 5 bases removed from V and 9 bases from J, the gap between germline ends came to 17 bases. This CDR3 is 14 amino acids long. Germline CDR1 and CDR2: SEHNR and FQNEAQ (reference sequence). The CDR3 is CASSLTSEGREQFF. CDR3 nucleotides: TGTGCCAGCAGCCTGACTAGTGAGGGGCGTGAGCAGTTCTTC. Together with reference TRBV7-9 and TRBJ2-1, the CDR3 gives the full variable domain: DTGVSQNPRHKITKRGQNVTFRCDPISEHNRLYWYRQTLGQGPEFLTYFQNEAQLEKSRLLSDRFSAERPKGSFSTLEIQRTEQGDSAMYLCASSLTSEGREQFFGPGTRLTVL.

The genes are TRBV7-9 and TRBJ2-6; no reliable D call. V lost 1 base, J lost 0 bases, and 10 bases lay in between. Germline V gene sequence: CDR1 SEHNR, CDR2 FQNEAQ (reference sequence). This CDR3 is 17 amino acids long. Written as DNA, the CDR3 is TGTGCCAGCAGCTTAGTCTCCGAGAGCTCTGGGGCCAACGTCCTGACTTTC. Its protein is CASSLVSESSGANVLTF.

This clonotype was observed many times. The rearrangement links TRBV5-1 to TRBJ1-1; D not resolved. Germline V gene lookup returns CDR1 SGHRS and CDR2 YFSETQ. The V end lost 0 bases, the J end lost 1 base, and 7 bases lay between the germline ends. The CDR3 consists of 14 residues. This chain's CDR3 is CASSLARKNTEAFF. The CDR3 coding sequence is TGCGCCAGCAGCTTGGCGCGGAAGAACACTGAAGCTTTCTTT.

There are a few counts of this clonotype. V is TRBV12-3 or TRBV12-4 and J is TRBJ1-3; unclear D gene. The CDR3 is made up of 15 amino acids. The V and J ends lost 6 bases and 0 bases respectively, with 12 bases between them. The CDR3: CASRQDRSSGNTIYF. DNA of the CDR3: TGTGCCAGCAGACAAGATAGGTCCTCTGGAAACACCATATATTTT.

There are a few counts of this clonotype. The V gene is TRBV20-1, the J gene TRBJ2-7, with 7 bases that match TRBD2. CDR3 length equals 15 residues. Unmatched junction bases numbered 13, after V lost 5 bases and J lost 3 bases. Per the germline V gene, CDR1 is DFQATT and CDR2 is SNEGSKA (reference sequence). The CDR3 DNA reads as TGCAGTGCTCTCTCCGGGGGGTCTGGGCACTACGAGCAGTACTTC. This codes for CSALSGGSGHYEQYF.

The chain is built from TRBV7-8 and TRBJ1-2; 9 bases align to TRBD1. CDR3 size: 16 residues. CDR1 and CDR2 (germline): SGHVS, FQNEAQ. Trimming cost V 0 bases and J 8 bases; bases outside gene matches: 10. The CDR3 loop reads CASSLAQGAFIYGYTF. The CDR3 nucleotides read TGTGCCAGCAGCTTAGCACAGGGGGCTTTTATTTACGGCTACACCTTC.

This clonotype has more than one count but fewer than ten. The chain combines TRBV5-4 with TRBJ2-1, with D possibly matching TRBD2 (5 bases). Between the trimmed V and J ends, which lost 6 bases and 2 bases, there was a span of 15 bases. CDR1 is SGHNT and CDR2 is YYREEE in the germline V gene (reference sequence). The CDR3 runs to 15 residues. The CDR3 reads CASKWGEGTYNEQFF. For the CDR3, the DNA is TGTGCCAGCAAGTGGGGAGAAGGGACCTACAATGAGCAGTTCTTC.

This clonotype occurred many times. V usage is TRBV12-3 or TRBV12-4 and J usage is TRBJ1-1, with 7 bases that match TRBD1. V trimming: 6 bases; J trimming: 8 bases; junction bases outside the gene matches: 12. The CDR3 covers 14 residues. This chain's CDR3 is CASSYRQGDREAFF. The CDR3 DNA is TGTGCCAGCAGCTACCGACAAGGGGACAGAGAAGCTTTCTTT.

This clonotype was detected only a few times. The chain carries TRBV30 and TRBJ2-2, with a possible D match to TRBD2 (6 bases). V lost 4 bases, J lost 4 bases, and 13 bases lay in between. This CDR3 is built from 14 residues. In germline, CDR1 is GTSNPN, CDR2 SVGIG (reference sequence). This CDR3 reads CAWTFVLATGELFF. In DNA form, the CDR3 reads TGTGCCTGGACTTTTGTACTAGCCACCGGGGAGCTGTTTTTT.

Many counts were recorded for this clonotype. The gene calls are TRBV2 and TRBJ2-1, with unresolved D. Germline values: CDR1 SNHLY, CDR2 FYNNEI. This CDR3 is built from 13 residues. Trimming took off 2 bases at V and 7 bases at J, with 9 bases between the two ends. The CDR3 DNA sequence: TGTGCCAGCAGTGAACATAGAAGTAATGAGCAGTTCTTC. Its protein is CASSEHRSNEQFF.

With regard to this clonotype: Possible read error: a much larger clone is one base away. The chain combines TRBV7-3 with TRBJ2-6, with D possibly matching TRBD1 (5 bases). Germline V gene lookup returns CDR1 SGHTA and CDR2 FQGTGA. CDR3 length equals 15 residues. This CDR3 reads CASSPPGSGADVLTF. For the CDR3, the DNA is TGTGCCAGCAGCCCCCCAGGCTCTGGGGCCGACGTCCTGACTTTC.